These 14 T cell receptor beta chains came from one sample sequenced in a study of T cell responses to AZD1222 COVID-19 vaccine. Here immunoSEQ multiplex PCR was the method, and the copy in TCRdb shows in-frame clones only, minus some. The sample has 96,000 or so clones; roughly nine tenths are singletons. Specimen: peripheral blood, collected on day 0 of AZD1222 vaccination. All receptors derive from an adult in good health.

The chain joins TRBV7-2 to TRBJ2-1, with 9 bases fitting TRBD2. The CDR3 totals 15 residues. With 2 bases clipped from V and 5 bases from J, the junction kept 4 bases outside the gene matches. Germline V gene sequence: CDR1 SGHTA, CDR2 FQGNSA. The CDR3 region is CASSLSIAGDNEQFF. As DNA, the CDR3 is TGTGCCAGCAGCTTATCTATAGCGGGGGACAATGAGCAGTTCTTC.

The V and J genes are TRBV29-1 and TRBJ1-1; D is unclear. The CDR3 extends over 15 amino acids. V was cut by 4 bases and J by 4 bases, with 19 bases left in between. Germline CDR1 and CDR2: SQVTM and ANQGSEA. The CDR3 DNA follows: TGCAGCGTTGCTTCAAGCGGGGTTAGTTCCACTGAAGCTTTCTTT. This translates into CSVASSGVSSTEAFF.

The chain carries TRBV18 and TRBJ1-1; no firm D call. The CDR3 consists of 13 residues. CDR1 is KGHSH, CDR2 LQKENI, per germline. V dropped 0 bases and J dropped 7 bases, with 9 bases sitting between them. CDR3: CASSPPQRNEAFF. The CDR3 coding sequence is TGTGCCAGCTCACCACCGCAACGGAATGAAGCTTTCTTT.

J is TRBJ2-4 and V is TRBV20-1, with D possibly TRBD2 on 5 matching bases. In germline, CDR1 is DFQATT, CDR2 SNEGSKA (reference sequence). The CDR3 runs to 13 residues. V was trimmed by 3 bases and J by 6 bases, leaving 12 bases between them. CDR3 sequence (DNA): TGCAGTGCTAGTCACGGGGTGGCAAACATTCAGTACTTC. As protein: CSASHGVANIQYF.

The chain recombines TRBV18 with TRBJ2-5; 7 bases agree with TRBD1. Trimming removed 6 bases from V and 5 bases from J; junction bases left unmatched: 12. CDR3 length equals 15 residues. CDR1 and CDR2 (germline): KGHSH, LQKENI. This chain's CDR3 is CASSPRADRVETQYF. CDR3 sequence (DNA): TGTGCCAGCTCGCCCCGAGCAGACAGGGTGGAGACCCAGTACTTC.

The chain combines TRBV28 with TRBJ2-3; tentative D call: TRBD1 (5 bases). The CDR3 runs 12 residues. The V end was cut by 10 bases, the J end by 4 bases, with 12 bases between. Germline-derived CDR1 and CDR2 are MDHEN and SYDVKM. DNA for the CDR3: TGTGCCACTCGTGCAGGGTCAGATACGCAGTATTTT. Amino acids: CATRAGSDTQYF. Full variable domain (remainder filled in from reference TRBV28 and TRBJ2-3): DVKVTQSSRYLVKRTGEKVFLECVQDMDHENMFWYRQDPGLGLRLIYFSYDVKMKEKGDIPEGYSVSREKKERFSLILESASTNQTSMYLCATRAGSDTQYFGPGTRLTVL.

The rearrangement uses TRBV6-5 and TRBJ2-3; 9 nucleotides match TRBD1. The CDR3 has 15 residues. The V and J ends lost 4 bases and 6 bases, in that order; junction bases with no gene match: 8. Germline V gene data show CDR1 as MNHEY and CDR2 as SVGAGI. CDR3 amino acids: CASSSAGQGWDTQYF. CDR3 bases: TGTGCCAGCAGTTCCGCCGGACAGGGGTGGGATACGCAGTATTTT.

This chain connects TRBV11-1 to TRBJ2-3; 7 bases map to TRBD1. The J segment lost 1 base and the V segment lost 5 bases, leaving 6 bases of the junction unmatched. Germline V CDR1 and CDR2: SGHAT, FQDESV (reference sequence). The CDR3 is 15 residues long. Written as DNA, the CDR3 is TGTGCCAGCAGCCAATGGACAGGCCGCACAGATACGCAGTATTTT. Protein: CASSQWTGRTDTQYF.

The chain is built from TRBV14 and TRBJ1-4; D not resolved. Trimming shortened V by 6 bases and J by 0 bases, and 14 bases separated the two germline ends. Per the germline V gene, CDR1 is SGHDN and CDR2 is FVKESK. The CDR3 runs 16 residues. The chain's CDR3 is CASSPGPGTTNEKLFF. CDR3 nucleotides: TGTGCCAGCAGTCCCGGTCCGGGAACAACTAATGAAAAACTGTTTTTT.

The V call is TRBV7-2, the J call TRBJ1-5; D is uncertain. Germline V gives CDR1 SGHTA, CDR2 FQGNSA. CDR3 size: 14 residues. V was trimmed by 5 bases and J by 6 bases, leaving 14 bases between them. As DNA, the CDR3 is TGTGCCAGCAGCCCCGGACGTTCACTTCAGCCCCAGCATTTT. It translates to CASSPGRSLQPQHF. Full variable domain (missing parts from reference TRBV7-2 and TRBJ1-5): GAGVSQSPSNKVTEKGKDVELRCDPISGHTALYWYRQSLGQGLEFLIYFQGNSAPDKSGLPSDRFSAERTGGSVSTLTIQRTQQEDSAVYLCASSPGRSLQPQHFGDGTRLSIL.

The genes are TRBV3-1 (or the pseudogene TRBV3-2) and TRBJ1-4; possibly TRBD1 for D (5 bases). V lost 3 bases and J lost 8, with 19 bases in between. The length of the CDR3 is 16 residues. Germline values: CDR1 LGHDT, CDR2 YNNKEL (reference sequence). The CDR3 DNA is TGTGCCAGCAGCCAGGGACTTGCGGGACTAGCCGAAAAACTGTTTTTT. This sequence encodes CASSQGLAGLAEKLFF.

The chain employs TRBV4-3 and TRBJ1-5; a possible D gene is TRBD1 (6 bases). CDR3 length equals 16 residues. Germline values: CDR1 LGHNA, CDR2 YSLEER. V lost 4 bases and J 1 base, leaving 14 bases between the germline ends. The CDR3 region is CASSLTAGGSNQPQHF. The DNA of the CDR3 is TGCGCCAGCAGCCTGACCGCGGGGGGCAGCAATCAGCCCCAGCATTTT.

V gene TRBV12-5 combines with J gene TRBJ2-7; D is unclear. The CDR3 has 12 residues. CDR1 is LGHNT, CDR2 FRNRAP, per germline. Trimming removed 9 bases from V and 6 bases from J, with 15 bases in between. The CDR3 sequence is CASCLSTGEQYF. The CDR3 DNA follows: TGTGCTAGCTGCCTCAGTACGGGCGAGCAGTACTTC.

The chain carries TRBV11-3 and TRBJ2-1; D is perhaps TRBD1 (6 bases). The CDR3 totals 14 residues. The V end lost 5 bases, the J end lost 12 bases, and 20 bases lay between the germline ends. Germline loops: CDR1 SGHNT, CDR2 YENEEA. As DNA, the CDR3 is TGTGCCAGCAGCCCCGGACAGAGTGTAATGTCGCAGTTCTTC. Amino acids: CASSPGQSVMSQFF.